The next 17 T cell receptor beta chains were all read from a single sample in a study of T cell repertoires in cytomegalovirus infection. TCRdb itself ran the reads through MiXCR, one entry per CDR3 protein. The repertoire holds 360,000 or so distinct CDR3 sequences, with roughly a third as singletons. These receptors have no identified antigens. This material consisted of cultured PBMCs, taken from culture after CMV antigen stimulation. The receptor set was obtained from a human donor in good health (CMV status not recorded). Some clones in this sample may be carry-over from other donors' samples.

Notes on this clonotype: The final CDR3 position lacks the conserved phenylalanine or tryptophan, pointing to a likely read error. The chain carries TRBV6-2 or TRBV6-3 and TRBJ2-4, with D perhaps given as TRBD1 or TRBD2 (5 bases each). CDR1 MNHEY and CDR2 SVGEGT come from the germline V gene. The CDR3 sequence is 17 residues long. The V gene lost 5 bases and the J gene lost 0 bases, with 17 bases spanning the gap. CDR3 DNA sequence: TGTGCCAGCAGTCCCTCGGGGCTCGGGATAGCCAAAAACATTCAGTACTTA. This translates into CASSPSGLGIAKNIQYL.

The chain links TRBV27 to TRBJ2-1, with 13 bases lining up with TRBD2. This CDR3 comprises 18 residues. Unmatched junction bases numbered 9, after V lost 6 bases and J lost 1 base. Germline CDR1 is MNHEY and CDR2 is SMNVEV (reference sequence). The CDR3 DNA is TGTGCCAGCAGACCCACTAGCGGGAGGGCCAATTCCTACAATGAGCAGTTCTTC. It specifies CASRPTSGRANSYNEQFF.

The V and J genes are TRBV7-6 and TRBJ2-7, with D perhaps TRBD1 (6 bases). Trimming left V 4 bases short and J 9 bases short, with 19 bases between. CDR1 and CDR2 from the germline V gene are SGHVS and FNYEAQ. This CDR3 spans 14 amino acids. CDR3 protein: CASSYDRTASRQYF. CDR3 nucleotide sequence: TGTGCCAGCAGCTACGATCGGACAGCCAGCCGGCAGTACTTC.

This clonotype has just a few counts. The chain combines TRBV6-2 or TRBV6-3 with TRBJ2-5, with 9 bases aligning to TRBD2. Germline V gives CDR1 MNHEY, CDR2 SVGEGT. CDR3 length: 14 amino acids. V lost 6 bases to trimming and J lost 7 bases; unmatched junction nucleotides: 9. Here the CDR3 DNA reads TGTGCCAGCAGGACTAGCGGCCCGCCGGGGACCCAGTACTTC. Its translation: CASRTSGPPGTQYF.

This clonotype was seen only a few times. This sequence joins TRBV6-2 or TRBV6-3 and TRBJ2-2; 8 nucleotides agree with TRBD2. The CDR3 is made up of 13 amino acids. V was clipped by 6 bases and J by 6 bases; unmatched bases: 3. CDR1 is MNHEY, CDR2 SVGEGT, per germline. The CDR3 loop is CASSLGLAGELFF. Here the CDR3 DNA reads TGTGCCAGCAGCTTGGGACTAGCCGGGGAGCTGTTTTTT.

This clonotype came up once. The CDR3 sequence: CASSPIAGGPGNEQFF. DNA of the CDR3: TGTGCCAGCAGCCCAATAGCGGGAGGGCCAGGCAATGAGCAGTTCTTC. The chain carries TRBV28 and TRBJ2-1, with TRBD2 matching 11 bases. Unmatched junction bases numbered 10, after V lost 6 bases and J lost 6 bases. This CDR3 region has 16 residues. The germline V gene has CDR1 MDHEN and CDR2 SYDVKM.

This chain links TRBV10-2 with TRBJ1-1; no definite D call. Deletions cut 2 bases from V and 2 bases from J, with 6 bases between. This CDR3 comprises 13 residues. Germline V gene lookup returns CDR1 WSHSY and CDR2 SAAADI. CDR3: CASSETDNTEAFF. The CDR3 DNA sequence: TGCGCCAGCAGTGAGACAGACAACACTGAAGCTTTCTTT.

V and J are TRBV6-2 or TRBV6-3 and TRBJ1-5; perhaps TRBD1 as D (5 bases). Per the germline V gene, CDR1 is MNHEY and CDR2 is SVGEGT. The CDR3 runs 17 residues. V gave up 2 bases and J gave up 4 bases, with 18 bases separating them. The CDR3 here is CASSYVSGRGGNQPQHF. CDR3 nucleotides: TGTGCCAGCAGTTACGTTTCGGGGCGGGGGGGTAATCAGCCCCAGCATTTT.

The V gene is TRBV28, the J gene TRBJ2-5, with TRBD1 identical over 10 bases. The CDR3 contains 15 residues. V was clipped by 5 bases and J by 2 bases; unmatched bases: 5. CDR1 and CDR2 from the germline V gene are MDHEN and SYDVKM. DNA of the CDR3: TGTGCCAGCAGTCCCCAGGACAGGGGGCAAGAGACCCAGTACTTC. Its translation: CASSPQDRGQETQYF.

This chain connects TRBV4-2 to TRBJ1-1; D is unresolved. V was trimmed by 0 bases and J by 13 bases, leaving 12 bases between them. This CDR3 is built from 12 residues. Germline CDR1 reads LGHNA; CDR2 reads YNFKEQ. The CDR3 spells CASSQDFRESFF. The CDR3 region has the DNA TGTGCCAGCAGCCAAGATTTTCGGGAAAGTTTCTTT.

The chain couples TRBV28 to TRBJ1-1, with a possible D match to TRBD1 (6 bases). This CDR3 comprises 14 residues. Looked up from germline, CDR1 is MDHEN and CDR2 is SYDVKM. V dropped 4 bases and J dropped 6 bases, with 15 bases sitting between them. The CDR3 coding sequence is TGTGCCAGCAGTTCCCTCAGGGGTAGGGCTGAAGCTTTCTTT. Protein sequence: CASSSLRGRAEAFF.

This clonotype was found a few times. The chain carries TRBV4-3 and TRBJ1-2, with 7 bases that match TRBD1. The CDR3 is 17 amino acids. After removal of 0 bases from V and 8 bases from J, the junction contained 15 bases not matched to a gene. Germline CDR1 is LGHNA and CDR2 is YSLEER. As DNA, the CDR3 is TGCGCCAGCAGCCAAGATCACCCGGGGAGGGGGCGGGAGGGCTACACCTTC. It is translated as CASSQDHPGRGREGYTF.

The CDR3: CAFGGNSEAEQFF. DNA for the CDR3: TGTGCCTTCGGCGGGAACAGCGAGGCTGAGCAGTTCTTC. J is TRBJ2-1 and V is TRBV10-3; a possible D gene is TRBD2 (6 bases). The germline V and J ends were trimmed by 11 bases and 9 bases, with 20 bases remaining between them. This CDR3 is built from 13 residues. Germline V gene sequence: CDR1 ENHRY, CDR2 SYGVKD.

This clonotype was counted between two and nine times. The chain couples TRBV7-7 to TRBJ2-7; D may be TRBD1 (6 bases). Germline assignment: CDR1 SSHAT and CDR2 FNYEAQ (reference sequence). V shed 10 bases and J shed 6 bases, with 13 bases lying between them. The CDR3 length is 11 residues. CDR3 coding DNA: TGTGCCATCCTACAGGGCGCCGAGCAGTACTTC. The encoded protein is CAILQGAEQYF.

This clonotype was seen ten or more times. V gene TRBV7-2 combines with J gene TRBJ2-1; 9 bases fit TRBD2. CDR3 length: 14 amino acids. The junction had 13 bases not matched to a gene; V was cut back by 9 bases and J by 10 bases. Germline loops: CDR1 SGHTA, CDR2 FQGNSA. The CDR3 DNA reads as TGTGCCAGTTCCATTGCGGGAGGGCCGAGAGAGCAGTTCTTC. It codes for CASSIAGGPREQFF.

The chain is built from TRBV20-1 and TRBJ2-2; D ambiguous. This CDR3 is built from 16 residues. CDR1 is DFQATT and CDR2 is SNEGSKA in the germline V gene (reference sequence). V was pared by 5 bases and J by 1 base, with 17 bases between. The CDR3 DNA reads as TGCAGTGCTTACAACCGGCAGGAGATGAACACCGGGGAGCTGTTTTTT. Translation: CSAYNRQEMNTGELFF.

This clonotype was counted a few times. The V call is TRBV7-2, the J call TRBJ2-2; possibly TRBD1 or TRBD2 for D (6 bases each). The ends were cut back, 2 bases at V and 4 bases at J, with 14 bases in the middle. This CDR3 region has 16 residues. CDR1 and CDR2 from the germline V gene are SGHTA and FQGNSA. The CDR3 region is CASSLSSGGSTGELFF. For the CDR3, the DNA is TGTGCCAGCAGCTTAAGTTCCGGGGGCAGCACCGGGGAGCTGTTTTTT.